This TCR gamma chain is from a study of Vδ1+ human thymocytes. Findings and limits, study-wide: In the thymus, TRG and TRD repertoires looked highly polyclonal with Gaussian CDR3 lengths.

Germline V gene data show CDR1 as GITISATS and CDR2 as ISYDGTV (reference sequence). The V gene end was trimmed by 0 bases and the J gene end by 4 bases; junction bases not matched to a gene: 6. This CDR3 is built from 14 residues. Regarding this clone: Antigen specificity is unknown.

Extracted RNA was reverse transcribed into cDNA. Multiplex PCR used pooled V-gene forward primers and a constant-region reverse primer to amplify CDR3s. TCRdb redid the clone calls on the multiplex PCR reads with CATT. The sample records about 36,000 gamma-chain clones, around 20% being singletons. Sample: Vdelta1+ gamma-delta thymocytes from the thymus. The subset denotes: FACS-sorted CD3+ TCRalphabeta- TCRVdelta1+ TCRVdelta2- thymocytes. This receptor was taken from a girl under three years old who had congenital heart surgery. The rearrangement joins TRGV9 to TRGJ1 or TRGJ2. As DNA, the CDR3 is TGTGCCTTGTGGGAGGTGCAAGAGTATTATAAGAAACTCTTT. It translates to CALWEVQEYYKKLF.